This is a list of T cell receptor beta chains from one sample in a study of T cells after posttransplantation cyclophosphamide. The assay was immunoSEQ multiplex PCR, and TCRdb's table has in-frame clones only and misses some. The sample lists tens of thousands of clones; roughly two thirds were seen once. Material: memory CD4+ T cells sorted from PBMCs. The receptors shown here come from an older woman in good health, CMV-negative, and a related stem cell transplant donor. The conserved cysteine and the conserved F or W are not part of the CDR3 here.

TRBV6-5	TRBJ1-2	ASSRHGGDYGYT
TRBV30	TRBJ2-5	AWSRGKEETQY
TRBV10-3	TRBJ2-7	AISFSGRSNEQY
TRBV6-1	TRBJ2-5	ASSVMYQETQY
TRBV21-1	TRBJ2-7	ASRPTPDSLAYEQY
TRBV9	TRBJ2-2	ASSVAQSGELF
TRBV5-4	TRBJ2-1	ASSLGQKDEQF
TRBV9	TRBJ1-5	ASSTQADQPQH
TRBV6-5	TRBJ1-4	ASSPPGRGNEKLF
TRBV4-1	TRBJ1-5	ASSLKYPQGNQPQH
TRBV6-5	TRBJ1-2	ASSPGARYGYT
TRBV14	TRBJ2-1	ASSQVSSGRGEQF
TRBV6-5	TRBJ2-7	ASSYGQGAYEQY
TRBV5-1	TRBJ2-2	ASSSGQGGTGELF
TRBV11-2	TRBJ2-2	ASSLEAGNTGELF
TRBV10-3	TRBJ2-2	AIQGNTGELF
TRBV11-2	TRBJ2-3	ASRGLAGRTQY
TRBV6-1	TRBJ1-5	ASSEGTGNQPQH
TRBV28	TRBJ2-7	ASSPGRGAYEQY
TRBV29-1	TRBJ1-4	SVAHQTNEKLF
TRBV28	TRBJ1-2	ASSLSDRDYT